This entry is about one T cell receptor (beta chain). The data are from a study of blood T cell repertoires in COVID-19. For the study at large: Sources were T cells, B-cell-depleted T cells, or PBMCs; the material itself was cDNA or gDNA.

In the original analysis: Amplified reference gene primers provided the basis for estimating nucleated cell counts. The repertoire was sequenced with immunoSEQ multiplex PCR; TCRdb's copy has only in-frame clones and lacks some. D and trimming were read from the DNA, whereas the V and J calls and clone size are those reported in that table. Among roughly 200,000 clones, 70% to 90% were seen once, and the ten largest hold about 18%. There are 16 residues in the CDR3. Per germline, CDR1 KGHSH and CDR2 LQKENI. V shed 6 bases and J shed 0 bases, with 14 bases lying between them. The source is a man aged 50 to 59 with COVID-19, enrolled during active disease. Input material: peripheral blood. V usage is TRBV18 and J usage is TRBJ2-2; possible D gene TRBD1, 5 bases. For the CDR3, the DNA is TGTGCCAGCTCCCCCAGGGAACATTCGAACACCGGGGAGCTGTTTTTT. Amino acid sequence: CASSPREHSNTGELFF.